A selection of T cell receptor beta chains follows, all from one sample in a study of blood T cell repertoires in COVID-19. Assay: immunoSEQ multiplex PCR; the TCRdb copy retains only in-frame clones and omits some. The table includes fewer than 100,000 clones, 90% detected once. The specimen was peripheral blood. The receptors were gathered from an elderly woman with acute or convalescent COVID-19. Both conserved end residues are part of each CDR3. D genes are given only for firm matches. Not every row has a clone size; where given, it reads once, few, many or a size class.

abundance: -
v_gene: TRBV6-5
j_gene: TRBJ1-5
d_gene: -
CDR3nt: TGTGCCAGCACCATGGACGGGTGGGAGAATCAGCCCCAGCATTTT
CDR3aa: CASTMDGWENQPQHF

abundance: once
v_gene: TRBV19
j_gene: TRBJ1-2
d_gene: -
CDR3nt: TGTGCCAGTAGGGAGCAGTTAGGTGGATTCTATGGCTACACCTTC
CDR3aa: CASREQLGGFYGYTF

abundance: once
v_gene: TRBV6-1
j_gene: TRBJ1-2
d_gene: -
CDR3nt: TGTGCCAGCAGTGAAACTCGGGGTATCTATGGCTACACCTTC
CDR3aa: CASSETRGIYGYTF

abundance: -
v_gene: TRBV18
j_gene: TRBJ1-1
d_gene: -
CDR3nt: TGTGCCAGCTCACCGGGGAGGAACACTGAAGCTTTCTTT
CDR3aa: CASSPGRNTEAFF

abundance: -
v_gene: TRBV24-1
j_gene: TRBJ2-2
d_gene: TRBD1
CDR3nt: TGTGCCACCAGTCCGCGGCCGGGACAGGGTAAAGCCGGGGAGCTGTTTTTT
CDR3aa: CATSPRPGQGKAGELFF

abundance: few
v_gene: TRBV27
j_gene: TRBJ2-7
d_gene: TRBD1
CDR3nt: TGTGCCAGCAGTTTAGGCCAGGGGGCGCGAGAGCAGTACTTC
CDR3aa: CASSLGQGAREQYF

abundance: -
v_gene: TRBV5-6
j_gene: TRBJ2-5
d_gene: -
CDR3nt: TGTGCCAGCAGCTTAGGAGGGCAAGAGACCCAGTACTTC
CDR3aa: CASSLGGQETQYF

abundance: -
v_gene: TRBV3-1/TRBV3-2
j_gene: TRBJ1-5
d_gene: -
CDR3nt: TGTGCCAGCAGCCAAGAGAGTCAGCCCCAGCATTTT
CDR3aa: CASSQESQPQHF

abundance: once
v_gene: TRBV10-2
j_gene: TRBJ2-1
d_gene: -
CDR3nt: TGCGCCAGCAGCGAAACTAGGGCGGCCTACAATGAGCAGTTCTTC
CDR3aa: CASSETRAAYNEQFF

abundance: -
v_gene: TRBV28
j_gene: TRBJ1-5
d_gene: TRBD1
CDR3nt: TGTGCCAGCAGAGAGGGACAGGGCCATCAGCCCCAGCATTTT
CDR3aa: CASREGQGHQPQHF

abundance: -
v_gene: TRBV7-6
j_gene: TRBJ2-2
d_gene: -
CDR3nt: TGTGCCAGCAGCCCACAGTGGTCTGGCGGGGAGCTGTTTTTT
CDR3aa: CASSPQWSGGELFF

abundance: -
v_gene: TRBV3-1/TRBV3-2
j_gene: TRBJ2-1
d_gene: TRBD2
CDR3nt: TGTGCCAGCAGCCAAGATCCAGCGGGAAGGGGAGGTGAGCAGTTCTTC
CDR3aa: CASSQDPAGRGGEQFF

abundance: -
v_gene: TRBV9
j_gene: TRBJ1-1
d_gene: -
CDR3nt: TGTGCCAGCAGCCTACGGGATTACAGGGACACTGAAGCTTTCTTT
CDR3aa: CASSLRDYRDTEAFF

abundance: -
v_gene: TRBV3-1/TRBV3-2
j_gene: TRBJ1-6
d_gene: -
CDR3nt: TGTGCCAGCAGCCAAGAAAGGGGCTCTTGGCGTTCACCCCTCCACTTT
CDR3aa: CASSQERGSWRSPLHF

abundance: -
v_gene: TRBV5-5
j_gene: TRBJ2-3
d_gene: TRBD1
CDR3nt: TGTGCCAGCAGCTTGGGGCCCTTAAGGACAGGGGAAGATACGCAGTATTTT
CDR3aa: CASSLGPLRTGEDTQYF

abundance: few
v_gene: TRBV5-4
j_gene: TRBJ2-1
d_gene: TRBD2
CDR3nt: TGTGCCAGCAGCCGGGGGACTAGCGGAGCACACAATGAGCAGTTCTTC
CDR3aa: CASSRGTSGAHNEQFF

abundance: -
v_gene: TRBV19
j_gene: TRBJ2-3
d_gene: TRBD2
CDR3nt: TGTGCCAGTAGTATGAGCGGGAGGGGGCCTAGCACAGATACGCAGTATTTT
CDR3aa: CASSMSGRGPSTDTQYF

abundance: -
v_gene: TRBV23-1
j_gene: TRBJ2-3
d_gene: -
CDR3nt: TGCGCCAGCAGTCAATCTAGGGAGGAATTTACAGATACGCAGTATTTT
CDR3aa: CASSQSREEFTDTQYF

abundance: -
v_gene: TRBV15
j_gene: TRBJ2-1
d_gene: -
CDR3nt: TGTGCCACCAGCACTTCCGGGACTTTAAAAAGGAATGAGCAGTTCTTC
CDR3aa: CATSTSGTLKRNEQFF

abundance: -
v_gene: TRBV6-6
j_gene: TRBJ1-4
d_gene: -
CDR3nt: TGTGCCAGCAGTTACCTGACTCTTGGTAGTGAAAAACTGTTTTTT
CDR3aa: CASSYLTLGSEKLFF

abundance: -
v_gene: TRBV9
j_gene: TRBJ2-1
d_gene: TRBD2
CDR3nt: TGTGCCAGCAGCGTAATTAGCGGGAGGGGGTACAATGAGCAGTTCTTC
CDR3aa: CASSVISGRGYNEQFF

abundance: few
v_gene: TRBV5-1
j_gene: TRBJ1-5
d_gene: TRBD1
CDR3nt: TGCGCCAGCAGCTTGGTGACAGGGCGCAATCAGCCCCAGCATTTT
CDR3aa: CASSLVTGRNQPQHF

abundance: few
v_gene: TRBV28
j_gene: TRBJ2-5
d_gene: -
CDR3nt: TGTGCCAGCAGATCGACAGGACTTCTCCAGTACTTC
CDR3aa: CASRSTGLLQYF

abundance: -
v_gene: TRBV5-1
j_gene: TRBJ2-7
d_gene: -
CDR3nt: TGCGCCAGCAGCTTGGGGTCGGGCGAGCAGTACTTC
CDR3aa: CASSLGSGEQYF

abundance: -
v_gene: TRBV20-1
j_gene: TRBJ1-2
d_gene: -
CDR3nt: TGCAGTGCTAGTTGGCAGGGCTCTGGCTACACCTTC
CDR3aa: CSASWQGSGYTF

abundance: -
v_gene: TRBV19
j_gene: TRBJ1-3
d_gene: -
CDR3nt: TGTGCCAGTAGGTTGGGCTCCTCTGGAAACACCATATATTTT
CDR3aa: CASRLGSSGNTIYF

abundance: -
v_gene: TRBV7-9
j_gene: TRBJ1-2
d_gene: TRBD1
CDR3nt: TGTGCCAGCAGCACTGACAGGGGGGAAGCCTATGGCTACACCTTC
CDR3aa: CASSTDRGEAYGYTF

abundance: -
v_gene: TRBV5-1
j_gene: TRBJ2-1
d_gene: TRBD1
CDR3nt: TGCGCCAGCAGCGAACTCGTCCGGGACAGGGGGGTAAATGAGCAGTTCTTC
CDR3aa: CASSELVRDRGVNEQFF

abundance: once
v_gene: TRBV6-4
j_gene: TRBJ2-3
d_gene: -
CDR3nt: TGTGCCAGCAGTAACACACACACAGATACGCAGTATTTT
CDR3aa: CASSNTHTDTQYF

abundance: -
v_gene: TRBV21-1
j_gene: TRBJ1-1
d_gene: -
CDR3nt: TGTGCCAGCAGCAAGAAAGTAGGACAGGGTGAGAACACTGAAGCTTTCTTT
CDR3aa: CASSKKVGQGENTEAFF

abundance: -
v_gene: TRBV18
j_gene: TRBJ2-2
d_gene: TRBD1
CDR3nt: TGTGCCAGCTCACCCGGGACAGGGGTCCCGGACACCGGGGAGCTGTTTTTT
CDR3aa: CASSPGTGVPDTGELFF

abundance: -
v_gene: TRBV4-1
j_gene: TRBJ2-5
d_gene: TRBD2
CDR3nt: TGCGCCAGCAGCCAAACCGGTAGCGGGCCACAAGAGACCCAGTACTTC
CDR3aa: CASSQTGSGPQETQYF

abundance: few
v_gene: TRBV7-6
j_gene: TRBJ2-7
d_gene: TRBD2
CDR3nt: TGTGCCAGCAGCTTAGAAGCTAGCGGGAGCTACGAGCAGTACTTC
CDR3aa: CASSLEASGSYEQYF

abundance: -
v_gene: TRBV19
j_gene: TRBJ1-2
d_gene: -
CDR3nt: TGTGCCAGTAGTAGCTTACCGGGACAAGCTAACTATGGCTACACCTTC
CDR3aa: CASSSLPGQANYGYTF

abundance: -
v_gene: TRBV7-8
j_gene: TRBJ2-4
d_gene: -
CDR3nt: TGTGCCAGCAGCTTAGCAGGGGGAGCCAAAAACATTCAGTACTTC
CDR3aa: CASSLAGGAKNIQYF

abundance: -
v_gene: TRBV6-5
j_gene: TRBJ2-5
d_gene: TRBD2
CDR3nt: TGTGCCAGCGAGGGAGCGGGAGAAGAGACCCAGTACTTC
CDR3aa: CASEGAGEETQYF

abundance: -
v_gene: TRBV19
j_gene: TRBJ2-7
d_gene: TRBD2
CDR3nt: TGTGCCAGTAGGGGGGCGGGAGGACAGTACTTC
CDR3aa: CASRGAGGQYF

abundance: -
v_gene: TRBV11-2
j_gene: TRBJ2-4
d_gene: -
CDR3nt: TGTGCCAGCAGCCACCTCGCAGGCCTCGGAAACATTCAGTACTTC
CDR3aa: CASSHLAGLGNIQYF

abundance: -
v_gene: TRBV6-5
j_gene: TRBJ1-2
d_gene: -
CDR3nt: TGTGCCAGCAGCCAGAGGGCCCGGGGAGGCTACACCTTC
CDR3aa: CASSQRARGGYTF

abundance: few
v_gene: TRBV24-1
j_gene: TRBJ2-1
d_gene: TRBD1
CDR3nt: TGTGCCACCGGGACAGGGTTGAATGAGCAGTTCTTC
CDR3aa: CATGTGLNEQFF